This T cell receptor beta chain is from a study of a mutant IDH1 vaccine in newly diagnosed glioma. The V gene's germline CDR1 is LGHNA and CDR2 YSLEER. The V gene lost 4 bases and the J gene lost 0 bases, with 13 bases spanning the gap. The CDR3 is 15 residues long. Time point meaning: week 11, during vaccination. One vaccine dose held 300 ug of mutant IDH1 20-mer peptide and came with topical imiquimod. Note on this clone: Its antigen is undetermined.

Assay: immunoSEQ multiplex PCR; the TCRdb copy retains only in-frame clones and omits some. The data show around 60,000 clones, around 85% seen once. The sequencing here drew on PBMCs, taken from a glioma patient whose treatment included an IDH1 peptide vaccine. The sequence was obtained from a woman aged 50 to 60 with glioma. The rearrangement joins TRBV4-3 to TRBJ2-7, with D unclear. For the CDR3, the DNA is TGCGCCAGCAGCCTACTACATGGAACCTCCTACGAGCAGTACTTC. It encodes CASSLLHGTSYEQYF.